This T cell receptor beta chain was identified in a study of T cell changes during pregnancy in multiple sclerosis. Trimming removed 4 bases from V and 3 bases from J, with 8 bases in between. The CDR3 is made up of 13 amino acids. The germline V gene has CDR1 SGHTA and CDR2 FQGTGA. Libraries were prepared by immunoSEQ multiplex PCR; TCRdb keeps only in-frame clonotypes and omits some of them. The top ten clones hold more than 0.95% of a sample with tens of thousands of clones, roughly 92% of them seen once. The chain recombines TRBV7-3 with TRBJ2-3; TRBD2 is a possible D gene (5 bases). The sample in question was peripheral blood, obtained after pregnancy. This sequence was found in a female donor with multiple sclerosis, enrolled in a pregnancy study. The CDR3 region is CASSSSGTDTQYF. The DNA for the CDR3 is TGTGCCAGCAGCTCCTCGGGGACAGATACGCAGTATTTT.